The next 13 T cell receptor beta chains were all read from a single sample in a study of Tregs in tolerant kidney transplant recipients. TCRdb keeps only in-frame clones here, not all; method: immunoSEQ multiplex PCR. The sample contains more than 90,000 clones, roughly nine tenths of which appear only once. The sample taken for sequencing was CD4+ T cells from blood. These TCRs come from a human donor in good health.

The gene calls are TRBV5-1 and TRBJ2-6, with D unresolved. From germline, CDR1 is SGHRS and CDR2 YFSETQ. V shed 1 base and J shed 0 bases, with 5 bases lying between them. CDR3 length: 15 residues. CDR3 in DNA: TGCGCCAGCAGCTTGTCGGTCTCTGGGGCCAACGTCCTGACTTTC. Translating gives CASSLSVSGANVLTF.

V gene TRBV6-5 combines with J gene TRBJ2-3, with D maybe TRBD2 (5 bases). Trimming pared 6 bases from V and 2 bases from J, leaving 12 bases between. The CDR3 extends over 14 amino acids. Germline-derived CDR1 and CDR2 are MNHEY and SVGAGI. CDR3 loop: CASSRPGYTDTQYF. CDR3 DNA sequence: TGTGCCAGCAGCCGACCGGGATACACAGATACGCAGTATTTT.

This clone was observed a handful of times. This chain links TRBV7-9 with TRBJ2-1; the match to TRBD2 covers 11 bases. V lost 5 bases, J lost 6 bases, and 3 bases stayed unmatched. Germline CDR1 is SEHNR and CDR2 is FQNEAQ (reference sequence). The length of the CDR3 is 14 residues. CDR3 coding DNA: TGTGCCAGCAGCCCCCTAGCGGGGGGCAATGAGCAGTTCTTC. Translation gives CASSPLAGGNEQFF.

This clone has more than one count but fewer than ten. J is TRBJ2-5 and V is TRBV7-2; 7 bases are shared with TRBD2. CDR3 length: 14 amino acids. The ends lost 4 bases at V and 5 bases at J; junction bases unmatched: 7. Per the germline V gene, CDR1 is SGHTA and CDR2 is FQGNSA. The CDR3 protein is CASSWLAVGETQYF. In DNA form, the CDR3 reads TGTGCCAGCAGCTGGCTAGCGGTCGGGGAGACCCAGTACTTC.

J is TRBJ1-4 and V is TRBV5-6, with D hard to call. CDR1 and CDR2 from the germline V gene are SGHDT and YYEEEE. Trimming took off 2 bases at V and 2 bases at J, with 10 bases between the two ends. The CDR3 length is 15 residues. CDR3 DNA: TGTGCCAGCAGCTTTCGACGGGGTACTAATGAAAAACTGTTTTTT. Translation: CASSFRRGTNEKLFF. Full variable domain (rest looked up from reference TRBV5-6 and TRBJ1-4): DAGVTQSPTHLIKTRGQQVTLRCSPKSGHDTVSWYQQALGQGPQFIFQYYEEEERQRGNFPDRFSGHQFPNYSSELNVNALLLGDSALYLCASSFRRGTNEKLFFGSGTQLSVL.

The chain couples TRBV15 to TRBJ2-1, with 9 bases identical to TRBD2. The germline V gene has CDR1 LNHNV and CDR2 YYDKDF (reference sequence). This CDR3 spans 17 amino acids. V trimming: 5 bases; J trimming: 5 bases; junction bases outside the gene matches: 13. The DNA for the CDR3 is TGTGCCACCAGCCCCGGGGCTAGCGGGATCGGGGACAATGAGCAGTTCTTC. It encodes CATSPGASGIGDNEQFF.

As regards this clone: This same CDR3 is encoded by further DNA sequences in the sample. The V call is TRBV11-3, the J call TRBJ2-2, with D unclear. This CDR3 is 12 amino acids long. The germline V gene encodes CDR1 SGHNT and CDR2 YENEEA. V dropped 4 bases and J dropped 4 bases, with 4 bases sitting between them. The CDR3 spells CASSSPTGELFF. CDR3 sequence (DNA): TGTGCCAGCAGCTCCCCCACCGGGGAGCTGTTTTTT.

The chain joins TRBV10-3 to TRBJ1-1; no reliable D call. V was shortened by 2 bases and J by 5 bases, with 9 bases between the two germline ends. The germline gives CDR1 ENHRY, CDR2 SYGVKD. There are 13 residues in the CDR3. DNA for the CDR3: TGTGCCATCAGTGAGGCCTGGGAGACTGAAGCTTTCTTT. Translating it yields CAISEAWETEAFF.

The chain couples TRBV19 to TRBJ1-1, with D tentatively TRBD1 (5 bases). V dropped 4 bases and J dropped 1 base, with 13 bases sitting between them. The CDR3 consists of 15 residues. Germline-derived CDR1 and CDR2 are LNHDA and SQIVND (reference sequence). This chain's CDR3 is CASSNPGTRNTEAFF. CDR3 sequence (DNA): TGTGCCAGTAGTAACCCGGGGACTCGGAACACTGAAGCTTTCTTT.

This clone was seen once. The rearrangement links TRBV30 to TRBJ1-1; no clear D gene. The germline V gene has CDR1 GTSNPN and CDR2 SVGIG (reference sequence). Trimming pared 7 bases from V and 0 bases from J, leaving 9 bases between. The CDR3 contains 12 residues. The CDR3 DNA reads as TGTGCCTTATTCCCCATGAACACTGAAGCTTTCTTT. Translated: CALFPMNTEAFF.

This sequence joins TRBV4-1 and TRBJ1-5; D gene ambiguous. Trimming stripped 6 bases from V and 4 bases from J, with 19 bases between. The CDR3 length is 16 residues. Germline V gene sequence: CDR1 MGHRA, CDR2 YSYEKL. CDR3 amino acids: CASSRLQSFPNQPQHF. The CDR3 DNA reads TGCGCCAGCAGTCGTCTTCAGAGTTTCCCAAATCAGCCCCAGCATTTT.

The chain recombines TRBV11-3 with TRBJ1-1; TRBD1 matches at 7 bases. This CDR3 spans 13 amino acids. From germline, CDR1 is SGHNT and CDR2 YENEEA. The trim removed 2 bases at V and 4 bases at J, leaving 1 base unmatched. The CDR3 bases are TGTGCCAGCAGCTTAACAGGGGTCACTGAAGCTTTCTTT. This gives the protein CASSLTGVTEAFF.

The genes are TRBV6-6 and TRBJ2-5, with 11 bases matching TRBD2. The CDR3 is made up of 14 amino acids. Per germline, CDR1 MNHNY and CDR2 SVGAGI (reference sequence). Losses at the gene ends were 5 bases for V and 3 bases for J; bases not matched to a gene: 2. The DNA for the CDR3 is TGTGCCAGCAGTGATAGCGGGAGGGAAGAGACCCAGTACTTC. This codes for CASSDSGREETQYF.